These T cell receptor beta chains were read from a single sample in a study of blood T cell repertoires in COVID-19. Profiled with immunoSEQ multiplex PCR; TCRdb holds only in-frame clones, not every one. The sample has approximately 150,000 clones, 60% to 85% seen once; the top ten hold over 7%. The source material was peripheral blood. Receptors were obtained from a man aged 50 to 59 with active or convalescent COVID-19. The CDR3 runs from the conserved cysteine through the conserved F or W. D genes are given only for firm matches. Size is stated for part of the rows, as once, few or many counts, or as a class when the clone is expanded.

TGTGCCAGCTCTTTTACCCCGCCGGAGGCGGGAGGGCACTCCTACAATGAGCAGTTCTTC | CASSFTPPEAGGHSYNEQFF | TRBD2 | - | TRBJ2-1 | TRBV28
TGCGCCAGCAGCCAAGCCCTAGTCAGGGGGAACACTGAAGCTTTCTTT | CASSQALVRGNTEAFF | - | - | TRBJ1-1 | TRBV4-1
TGTGCCACCAGTGATTCTCAAGGGGGTTCCTACGAGCAGTACTTC | CATSDSQGGSYEQYF | - | - | TRBJ2-7 | TRBV24-1
TGTGCCAGCACCCGGGGGCAGGCCCTCTATGGCTACACCTTC | CASTRGQALYGYTF | - | - | TRBJ1-2 | TRBV7-8
TGTGCCAGCAGCCCACCCGGGACTGGCTCCTACGAGCAGTACTTC | CASSPPGTGSYEQYF | - | once | TRBJ2-7 | TRBV4-2
TGTGCCAGCAGCTTGCGACCGGGACAGGGGGCCGGGGAGCTGTTTTTT | CASSLRPGQGAGELFF | TRBD1 | - | TRBJ2-2 | TRBV5-8
TGTGCCAGCAGCCAAGATCTGGGGGGCAATGAGCAGTTCTTC | CASSQDLGGNEQFF | - | - | TRBJ2-1 | TRBV3-1/TRBV3-2
TGTGCCAGCAGTTTAGACCGGGACAGGGCATACAATGAGCAGTTCTTC | CASSLDRDRAYNEQFF | TRBD1 | - | TRBJ2-1 | TRBV28
TGTGCCAGCAGCGACATTGCGGCGCTAGCGGGAGATGGGGGGAACACCGGGGAGCTGTTTTTT | CASSDIAALAGDGGNTGELFF | TRBD2 | - | TRBJ2-2 | TRBV3-1/TRBV3-2
TGTGCCAGCAGCCCGTCAGGGAGGGCCCAGTACTTC | CASSPSGRAQYF | TRBD2 | - | TRBJ2-5 | TRBV12-3/TRBV12-4
TGTGCCAGCAGTTACGTTGGGGGAGGCTTCACCTTC | CASSYVGGGFTF | - | - | TRBJ1-2 | TRBV6-5
TGTGCCAGCAGGTCACCGGGGGAGACCCAGTACTTC | CASRSPGETQYF | - | - | TRBJ2-5 | TRBV7-2
TGTGCCAGCAGCTTAGTTCAGGGGGTCACAGATACGCAGTATTTT | CASSLVQGVTDTQYF | TRBD1 | - | TRBJ2-3 | TRBV7-9
TGTGCCAGCAGCTCCGGACTGGGAGCGGGAGGGCCCGATACGCAGTATTTT | CASSSGLGAGGPDTQYF | TRBD2 | - | TRBJ2-3 | TRBV11-3
TGTGCCAGCAGTCCAAGAGTGATCACCGGGGAGCTGTTTTTT | CASSPRVITGELFF | - | - | TRBJ2-2 | TRBV27
TGTGCCAGCAGCCTGGGACAGATCAATCAGCCCCAGCATTTT | CASSLGQINQPQHF | TRBD1 | - | TRBJ1-5 | TRBV3-1/TRBV3-2
TGCAGCGTTGAAAGAGGAGGGCACGAGCAGTACTTC | CSVERGGHEQYF | - | - | TRBJ2-7 | TRBV29-1
TGTGCCAGCAGCTTAGTTTACAGGGGGCGTAATGAAAAACTGTTTTTT | CASSLVYRGRNEKLFF | TRBD1 | few | TRBJ1-4 | TRBV7-6
TGCAGCGTTGAGGGACAGGGAATTGAAAAACTGTTTTTT | CSVEGQGIEKLFF | TRBD1 | - | TRBJ1-4 | TRBV29-1
TGCAGCGTTGGCGGCACAAACACTGAAGCTTTCTTT | CSVGGTNTEAFF | - | - | TRBJ1-1 | TRBV29-1
TGTGCCACCAGCGAACTAGCTGGAGAGACCCAGTACTTC | CATSELAGETQYF | - | many | TRBJ2-5 | TRBV15
TGTGCCAGCAAGGTGGACAGGTCAGGGGACCTACAAAATCAGCCCCAGCATTTT | CASKVDRSGDLQNQPQHF | TRBD1 | - | TRBJ1-5 | TRBV6-7
TGTGCCAGTAGTCCACTCCGGGGAGGGAGGACTGAAGCTTTCTTT | CASSPLRGGRTEAFF | - | - | TRBJ1-1 | TRBV19
TGTGCTTCGAAGTCCGCTAGCGGGAGGGGAGAGACCCAGTACTTC | CASKSASGRGETQYF | TRBD2 | - | TRBJ2-5 | TRBV27
TGTGCCAGCAGTTCCGGACAGGGGCGACAAGAGACCCAGTACTTC | CASSSGQGRQETQYF | TRBD1 | - | TRBJ2-5 | TRBV6-6
TGTGCCAGCAGCTTACTTGGGCTAGCGGGAGTTAATGAGCAGTTCTTC | CASSLLGLAGVNEQFF | TRBD2 | - | TRBJ2-1 | TRBV7-6
TGTGCCAGCAGCACCCCTGGGCGGGAGATTCCCATCTCCTACAATGAGCAGTTCTTC | CASSTPGREIPISYNEQFF | TRBD2 | once | TRBJ2-1 | TRBV5-6
TGTGCCTCAACTCGACAGGGGAGCACAGATACGCAGTATTTT | CASTRQGSTDTQYF | TRBD1 | - | TRBJ2-3 | TRBV30
TGTGCCAGCAGCTTAGCGGCGGGAGTGCAGTTCTTC | CASSLAAGVQFF | TRBD2 | - | TRBJ2-1 | TRBV7-9
TGCGCCAGCAGCCCGGGGACAGCTCCTAATTCACCCCTCCACTTT | CASSPGTAPNSPLHF | TRBD1 | - | TRBJ1-6 | TRBV4-1
TGTGCCAGCAGCCAGTATAAATCGGACAGGGGGAGTTTTGGTGAAAAACTGTTTTTT | CASSQYKSDRGSFGEKLFF | TRBD1 | once | TRBJ1-4 | TRBV7-2
TGTGCCAGCAGCTTTTCTATGAACACTGAAGCTTTCTTT | CASSFSMNTEAFF | - | once | TRBJ1-1 | TRBV7-6
TGCGCCAGCAGCTTCCAGGTCTCCTCCTACAATGAGCAGTTCTTC | CASSFQVSSYNEQFF | - | - | TRBJ2-1 | TRBV5-1
TGTGCCAGCAGTCTACGGACAGGGGCCGGGGAGCTGTTTTTT | CASSLRTGAGELFF | TRBD1 | once | TRBJ2-2 | TRBV2
TGTGCCAGCAGTGAACCCGGACTAGCGGGGTATTCCTACAATGAGCAGTTCTTC | CASSEPGLAGYSYNEQFF | TRBD2 | few | TRBJ2-1 | TRBV25-1
TGTGCCAGCAGTGAATCGTCCCCGGGGTATGGCTACACCTTC | CASSESSPGYGYTF | - | - | TRBJ1-2 | TRBV6-1
TGTGCCAGCAGTTACTCCAGAACTAGCGGCACAGATACGCAGTATTTT | CASSYSRTSGTDTQYF | TRBD2 | - | TRBJ2-3 | TRBV6-2/TRBV6-3
TGTGCCACCAGTGCCTGGGAGGGGACTGAAGCTTTCTTT | CATSAWEGTEAFF | - | - | TRBJ1-1 | TRBV24-1
TGTGCCAGCAGTTACCTTCCGGACAAGCGCGATGGCTACACCTTC | CASSYLPDKRDGYTF | - | once | TRBJ1-2 | TRBV6-6
TGTGCCAGCAGCCAAGGTAGCGCCACAGATACGCAGTATTTT | CASSQGSATDTQYF | - | - | TRBJ2-3 | TRBV3-1/TRBV3-2
TGTGCCACCAGTGATTCCGCTGACGGACTAGCGGGAAAGGGGTACAATGAGCAGTTCTTC | CATSDSADGLAGKGYNEQFF | TRBD2 | - | TRBJ2-1 | TRBV24-1
TGCGCCAGCACCTATCAAGCGGGACAGGGGAACACTGAAGCTTTCTTT | CASTYQAGQGNTEAFF | TRBD1 | - | TRBJ1-1 | TRBV5-1
TGCGCCAGCAGCCAAGGGCAGAGACTTGGGCCCCAGCATTTT | CASSQGQRLGPQHF | - | - | TRBJ1-5 | TRBV4-1
TGTGCCAGCAGCTTAGCGGCGGGAGTGACCACAGATACGCAGTATTTT | CASSLAAGVTTDTQYF | TRBD2 | - | TRBJ2-3 | TRBV11-3
TGTGCCAGTAGTATAGCCGGGATGAACACTGAAGCTTTCTTT | CASSIAGMNTEAFF | - | few | TRBJ1-1 | TRBV19
TGCAGCGTTCCAGGGACTTCTGGGGCCAACGTCCTGACTTTC | CSVPGTSGANVLTF | - | - | TRBJ2-6 | TRBV29-1
TGTGCCAGCAGCGGGAGGCCTTACAATGAGCAGTTCTTC | CASSGRPYNEQFF | TRBD2 | - | TRBJ2-1 | TRBV6-5
TGTGCCAGCAGTCAGGAGGGCACTGAAGCTTTCTTT | CASSQEGTEAFF | - | - | TRBJ1-1 | TRBV28
TGTGCCAGCAGTTTAAATCCTAGCGGGGGTCGTGGGAGACAGTACTTC | CASSLNPSGGRGRQYF | TRBD2 | - | TRBJ2-7 | TRBV27
TGTGCCTGGAGTGTTCCGGACAGAATAAGTGGCTACACCTTC | CAWSVPDRISGYTF | - | few | TRBJ1-2 | TRBV30
TGTGCCAGCAATCGGAGAAATTCACCCCTCCACTTT | CASNRRNSPLHF | - | - | TRBJ1-6 | TRBV9
TGTGCCAGCAGCCACCGAGGCAATGAGCAGTTCTTC | CASSHRGNEQFF | - | - | TRBJ2-1 | TRBV3-1/TRBV3-2
TGTGCCAGCAGCGTAGCTACAAGGGGAGGGTCCTACGAGCAGTACTTC | CASSVATRGGSYEQYF | TRBD2 | - | TRBJ2-7 | TRBV9
TGTGCCAGCAGCAATCCCCCCGGCTATGGCTACACCTTC | CASSNPPGYGYTF | - | - | TRBJ1-2 | TRBV12-3/TRBV12-4
TGCGCCAGCAGCCAGGAAAAAATAAGAGGGACTGAAGCTTTCTTT | CASSQEKIRGTEAFF | - | - | TRBJ1-1 | TRBV4-1
TGCAGCGTTCGTCCAGGGGGCACAGATACGCAGTATTTT | CSVRPGGTDTQYF | - | - | TRBJ2-3 | TRBV29-1